This section outlines one TCR beta chain sequence together with its context. Antigen unknown. Germline V gives CDR1 MNHEY, CDR2 SMNVEV (reference sequence). The CDR3 is 14 residues long. The V and J ends lost 7 bases and 6 bases, in that order; junction bases with no gene match: 6. This specimen comes from a study of cytomegalovirus exposure and HLA in healthy donors. Primers for the PCR totalled 60 Vbeta and 13 Jbeta. Assay used: immunoSEQ multiplex PCR; TCRdb lists only in-frame clones, some missing. The sample lists 100,000 to 150,000 clones, approximately 17% occurring once. Study-level results: Rare TCR sequences dominated, though some public TCRs recurred in many donors. Solely CMV serostatus was available to characterize immune exposure.

The chain combines TRBV27 with TRBJ2-1, with TRBD1 matching over 10 bases. The sample comprised PBMCs. The TCR was taken from a female donor in good health and CMV-seropositive. The CDR3 is CASTWTGGRNEQFF. The CDR3 DNA reads TGTGCCAGCACCTGGACAGGGGGTCGCAATGAGCAGTTCTTC.